The clone carrying this T cell receptor (beta chain) has more than one count but fewer than ten. Its target is unknown. What was sequenced were expressed TCRB transcripts, since all of the isolated RNA had been reverse transcribed. The repertoire was sequenced with immunoSEQ multiplex PCR; TCRdb's copy has only in-frame clones and lacks some. The sample contains around 350,000 clones, roughly 13% of which appear only once. This entry comes from a study of beta chain features in type 1 diabetes. Study-wide findings and caveats: Comparison showed that naive, central memory and Treg TCRB repertoires appeared more similar among patients than among healthy donors.

This sequence originates from a man aged 18 to 29 in good health. What was sequenced was naive CD4+ T cells from blood.

The CDR3 coding sequence is TGTGCCAGTAGTATGGGCGCTATAATCTCGCCCCAGCATTTT. Translation gives CASSMGAIISPQHF. The rearrangement links TRBV19 to TRBJ1-5; D ambiguous. The V gene lost 3 bases and the J gene lost 9 bases, with 15 bases spanning the gap. Germline values: CDR1 LNHDA, CDR2 SQIVND (reference sequence). The length of the CDR3 is 14 residues.